Listed here is a single T cell receptor beta chain. As yet, its antigen is unknown. The V gene's germline CDR1 is MGHRA and CDR2 YSYEKL. The CDR3 runs to 16 residues. Trimming removed 1 base from V and 5 bases from J, with 17 bases in between. The assay was immunoSEQ multiplex PCR, and TCRdb's table has in-frame clones only and misses some. The table has around 1.4 million clones, less than 99% seen once. The sample is drawn from a study of shared clonotypes between healthy human individuals. Study outcomes and limitations: Naive subsets, compared against memory subsets, generally had larger estimated richness values. Rarefaction analysis demonstrated incomplete sorted-subset sequencing notwithstanding large depth.

The donors were all Caucasian adults (living in Nashville, Tennessee). A CD45RA-negative memory subset and a CD45RA+ naive subset were separated from the CD4+ cells. Sample: naive CD4+ T cells sorted from blood. Subset noted: CD45RA+ positively selected. V and J are TRBV4-1 and TRBJ2-5; D is tentatively TRBD1 or TRBD2 (7 bases each). The receptor was isolated from a man aged 30-40 years in good health. The DNA for the CDR3 is TGCGCCAGCAGCCAAGCAGGACTAGGGGGCAGTGAGACCCAGTACTTC. Amino acid sequence: CASSQAGLGGSETQYF.